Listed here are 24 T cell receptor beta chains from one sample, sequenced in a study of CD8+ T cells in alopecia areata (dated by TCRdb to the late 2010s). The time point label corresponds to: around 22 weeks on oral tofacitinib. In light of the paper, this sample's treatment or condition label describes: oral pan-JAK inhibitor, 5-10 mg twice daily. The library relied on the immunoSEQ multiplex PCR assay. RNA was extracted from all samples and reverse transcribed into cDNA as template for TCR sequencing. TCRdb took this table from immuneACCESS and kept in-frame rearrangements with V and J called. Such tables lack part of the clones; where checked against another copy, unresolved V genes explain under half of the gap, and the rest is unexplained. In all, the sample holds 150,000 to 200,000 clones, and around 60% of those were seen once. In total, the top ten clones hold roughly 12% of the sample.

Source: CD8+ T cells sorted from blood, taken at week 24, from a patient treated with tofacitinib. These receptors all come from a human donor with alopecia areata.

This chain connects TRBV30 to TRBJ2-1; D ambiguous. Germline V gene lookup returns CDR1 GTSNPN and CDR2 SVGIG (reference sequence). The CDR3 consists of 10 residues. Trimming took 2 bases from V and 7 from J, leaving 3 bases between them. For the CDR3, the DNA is TGTGCCTGGAGTATAAATGAGCAGTTCTTC. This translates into CAWSINEQFF.

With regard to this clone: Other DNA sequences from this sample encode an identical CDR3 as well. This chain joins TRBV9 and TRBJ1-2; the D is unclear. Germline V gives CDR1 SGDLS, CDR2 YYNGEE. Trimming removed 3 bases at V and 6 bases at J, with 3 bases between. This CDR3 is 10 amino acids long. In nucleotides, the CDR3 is TGTGCCAGCAGCGGCGATGGCTACACCTTC. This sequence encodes CASSGDGYTF.

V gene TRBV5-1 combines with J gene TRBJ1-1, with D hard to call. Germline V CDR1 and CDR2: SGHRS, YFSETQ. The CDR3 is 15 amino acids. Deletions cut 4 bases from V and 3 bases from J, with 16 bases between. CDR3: CASSLGRALDTEAFF. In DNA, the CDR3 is TGCGCCAGCAGCCTGGGGAGGGCTCTGGACACTGAAGCTTTCTTT.

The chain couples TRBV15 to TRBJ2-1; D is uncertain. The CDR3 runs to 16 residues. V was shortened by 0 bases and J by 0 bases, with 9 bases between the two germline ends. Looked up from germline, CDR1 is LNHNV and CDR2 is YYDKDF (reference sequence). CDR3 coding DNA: TGTGCCACCAGCAGAGATCGCCCAAGCTCCTACAATGAGCAGTTCTTC. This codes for CATSRDRPSSYNEQFF.

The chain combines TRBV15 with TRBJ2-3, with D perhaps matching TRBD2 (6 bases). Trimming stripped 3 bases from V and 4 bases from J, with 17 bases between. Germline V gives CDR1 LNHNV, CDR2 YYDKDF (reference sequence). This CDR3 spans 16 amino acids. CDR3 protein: CATSRERLDSADTQYF. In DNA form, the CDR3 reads TGTGCCACCAGCAGGGAGAGACTAGATAGCGCAGATACGCAGTATTTT.

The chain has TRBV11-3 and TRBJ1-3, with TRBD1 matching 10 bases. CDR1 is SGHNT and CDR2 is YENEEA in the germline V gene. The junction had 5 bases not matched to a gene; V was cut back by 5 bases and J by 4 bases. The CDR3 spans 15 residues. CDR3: CASSRGQGNGNTIYF. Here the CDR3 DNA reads TGTGCCAGCAGCAGGGGACAGGGGAACGGAAACACCATATATTTT. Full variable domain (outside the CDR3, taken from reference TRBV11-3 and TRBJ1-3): EAGVVQSPRYKIIEKKQPVAFWCNPISGHNTLYWYLQNLGQGPELLIRYENEEAVDDSQLPKDRFSAERLKGVDSTLKIQPAELGDSAVYLCASSRGQGNGNTIYFGEGSWLTVV.

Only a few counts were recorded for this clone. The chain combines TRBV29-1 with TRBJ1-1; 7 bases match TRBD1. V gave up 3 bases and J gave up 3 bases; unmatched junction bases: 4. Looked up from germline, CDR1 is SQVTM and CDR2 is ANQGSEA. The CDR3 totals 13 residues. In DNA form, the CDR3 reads TGCAGCGTTGATGGCGACAGGGACACTGAAGCTTTCTTT. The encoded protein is CSVDGDRDTEAFF.

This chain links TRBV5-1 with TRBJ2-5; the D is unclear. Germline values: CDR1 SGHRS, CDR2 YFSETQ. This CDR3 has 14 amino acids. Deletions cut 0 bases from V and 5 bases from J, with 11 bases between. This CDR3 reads CASSLGPPYETQYF. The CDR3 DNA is TGCGCCAGCAGCTTGGGACCCCCCTACGAGACCCAGTACTTC.

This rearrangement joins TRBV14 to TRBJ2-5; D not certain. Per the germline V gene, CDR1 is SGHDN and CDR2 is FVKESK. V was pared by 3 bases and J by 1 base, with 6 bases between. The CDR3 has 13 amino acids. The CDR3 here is CASSHGGQETQYF. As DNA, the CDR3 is TGTGCCAGCAGCCATGGCGGCCAAGAGACCCAGTACTTC.

CDR3 nucleotides: TGTGCCAGCAGCCTCCTTAATCGGGACAGGGGTGTCTACGAGCAGTACTTC. Translated: CASSLLNRDRGVYEQYF. The rearrangement uses TRBV11-2 and TRBJ2-7, with 10 bases lining up with TRBD1. The CDR3 is 17 amino acids. The V gene's germline CDR1 is SGHAT and CDR2 FQNNGV. Germline trimming cut 5 bases from V and 3 bases from J; bases unmatched to any gene: 13.

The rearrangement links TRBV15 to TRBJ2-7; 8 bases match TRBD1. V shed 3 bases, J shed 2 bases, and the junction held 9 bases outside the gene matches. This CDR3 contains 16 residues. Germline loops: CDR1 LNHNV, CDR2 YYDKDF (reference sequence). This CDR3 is CATSSPGQAMTYEQYF. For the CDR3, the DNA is TGTGCCACCAGCAGTCCGGGACAGGCGATGACCTACGAGCAGTACTTC.

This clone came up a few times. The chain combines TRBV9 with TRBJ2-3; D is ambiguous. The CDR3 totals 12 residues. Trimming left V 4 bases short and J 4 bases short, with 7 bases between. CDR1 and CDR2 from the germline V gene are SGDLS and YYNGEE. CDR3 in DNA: TGTGCCAGCAGCAAAGGGCCAGATACGCAGTATTTT. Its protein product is CASSKGPDTQYF.

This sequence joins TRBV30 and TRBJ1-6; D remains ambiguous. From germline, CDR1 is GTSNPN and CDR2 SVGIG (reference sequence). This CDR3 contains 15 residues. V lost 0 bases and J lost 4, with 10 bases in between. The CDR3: CAWSVRDRYNSPLHF. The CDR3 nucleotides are TGTGCCTGGAGTGTACGAGACCGTTATAATTCACCCCTCCACTTT.

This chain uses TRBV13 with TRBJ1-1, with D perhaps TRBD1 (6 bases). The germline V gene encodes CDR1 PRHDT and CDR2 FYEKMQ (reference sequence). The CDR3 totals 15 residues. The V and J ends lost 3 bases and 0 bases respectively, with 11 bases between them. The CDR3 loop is CASSLRTDMNTEAFF. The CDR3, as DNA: TGTGCCAGCAGCTTGAGGACAGACATGAACACTGAAGCTTTCTTT.

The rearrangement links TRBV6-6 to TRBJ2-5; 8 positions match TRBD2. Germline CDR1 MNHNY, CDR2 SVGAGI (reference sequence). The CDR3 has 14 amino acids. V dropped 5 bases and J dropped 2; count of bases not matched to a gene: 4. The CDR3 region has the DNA TGTGCCAGCAGTGCCCGACTAGCGCAAGAGACCCAGTACTTC. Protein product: CASSARLAQETQYF.

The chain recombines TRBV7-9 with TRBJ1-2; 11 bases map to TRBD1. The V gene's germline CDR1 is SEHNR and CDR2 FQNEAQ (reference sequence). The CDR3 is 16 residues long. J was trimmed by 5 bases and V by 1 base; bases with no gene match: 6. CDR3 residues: CASSLVTRDRGYGYTF. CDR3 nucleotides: TGTGCCAGCAGCTTAGTAACCCGGGACAGGGGGTATGGCTACACCTTC.

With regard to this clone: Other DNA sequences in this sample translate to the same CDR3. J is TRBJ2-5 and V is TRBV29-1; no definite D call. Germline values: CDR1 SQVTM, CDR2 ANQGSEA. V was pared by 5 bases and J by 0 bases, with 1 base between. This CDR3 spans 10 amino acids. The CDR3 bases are TGCAGCGTTTACCAAGAGACCCAGTACTTC. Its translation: CSVYQETQYF. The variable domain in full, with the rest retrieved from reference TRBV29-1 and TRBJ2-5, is SAVISQKPSRDICQRGTSLTIQCQVDSQVTMMFWYRQQPGQSLTLIATANQGSEATYESGFVIDKFPISRPNLTFSTLTVSNMSPEDSSIYLCSVYQETQYFGPGTRLLVL.

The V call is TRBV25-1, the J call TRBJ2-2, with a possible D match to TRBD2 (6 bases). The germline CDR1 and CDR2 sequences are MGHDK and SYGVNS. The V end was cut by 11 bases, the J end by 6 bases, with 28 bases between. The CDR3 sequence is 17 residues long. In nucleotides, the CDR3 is TGTGCCGGTAAATTGGTAGCGGTCCTCTCTGGCGCCGGGGAGCTGTTTTTT. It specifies CAGKLVAVLSGAGELFF.

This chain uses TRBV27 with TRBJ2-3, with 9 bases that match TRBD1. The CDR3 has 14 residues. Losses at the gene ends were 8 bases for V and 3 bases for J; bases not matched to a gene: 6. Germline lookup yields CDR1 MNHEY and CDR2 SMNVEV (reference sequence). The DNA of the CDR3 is TGTGCCAGCCGTAAGGGACAGGGAACAGATACGCAGTATTTT. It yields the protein CASRKGQGTDTQYF.

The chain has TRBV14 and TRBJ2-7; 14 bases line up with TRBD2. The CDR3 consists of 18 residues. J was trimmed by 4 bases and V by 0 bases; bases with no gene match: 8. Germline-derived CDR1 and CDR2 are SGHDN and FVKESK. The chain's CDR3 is CASSQDAGTSGGRYEQYF. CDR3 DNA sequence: TGTGCCAGCAGCCAAGATGCGGGGACTAGCGGGGGCCGGTACGAGCAGTACTTC.

The CDR3 DNA reads as TGCAGCGTTGAGGTCGGGTCGCCTCGCTCCTACAATGAGCAGTTCTTC. Its translation is CSVEVGSPRSYNEQFF. The chain couples TRBV29-1 to TRBJ2-1; D is unclear. The CDR3 contains 16 residues. The V gene's germline CDR1 is SQVTM and CDR2 ANQGSEA. V lost 3 bases and J lost 0, with 15 bases in between.

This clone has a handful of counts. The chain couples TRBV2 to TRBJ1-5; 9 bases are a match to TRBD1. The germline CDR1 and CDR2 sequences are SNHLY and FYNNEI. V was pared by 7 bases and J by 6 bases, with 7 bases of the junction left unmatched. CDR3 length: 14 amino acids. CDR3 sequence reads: CASNQDRGGQPQHF. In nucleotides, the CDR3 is TGTGCCAGCAACCAGGACAGGGGAGGTCAGCCCCAGCATTTT.

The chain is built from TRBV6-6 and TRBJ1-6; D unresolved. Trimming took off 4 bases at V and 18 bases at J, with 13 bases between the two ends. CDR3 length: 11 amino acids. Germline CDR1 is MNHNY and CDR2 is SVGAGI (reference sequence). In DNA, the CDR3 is TGTGCCAGCAGTTCCGACCCGGAGACCCACTTT. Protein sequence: CASSSDPETHF.

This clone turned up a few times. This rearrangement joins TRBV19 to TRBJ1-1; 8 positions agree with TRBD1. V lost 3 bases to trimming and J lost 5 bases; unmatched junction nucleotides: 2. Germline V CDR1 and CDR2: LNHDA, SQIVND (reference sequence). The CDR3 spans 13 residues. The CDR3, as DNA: TGTGCCAGTAGTATTACAGGGGGAACTGAAGCTTTCTTT. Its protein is CASSITGGTEAFF.